The 4 T cell receptor beta chains below come from one sample, sequenced in a study of blood T cell repertoires in COVID-19. The protocol was immunoSEQ multiplex PCR, while the TCRdb copy is restricted to in-frame clones and leaves out a portion. The sample carries around 160,000 clones, 75% to 90% recorded once. The sequencing sample was made of PBMCs or T cells enriched from blood (not recorded which). Source of these receptors: a woman aged 60-75 years who had recovered from COVID-19.

This CDR3 is CASSQGIRAGGLTDTQYF. In DNA form, the CDR3 reads TGTGCCAGCAGCCAAGGAATCAGAGCGGGGGGCCTCACAGATACGCAGTATTTT. The V gene is TRBV3-1 (or the pseudogene TRBV3-2), the J gene TRBJ2-3, with 9 nucleotides matching TRBD2. The CDR3 runs to 18 residues. CDR1 and CDR2 from the germline V gene are LGHDT and YNNKEL (reference sequence). V was clipped by 1 base and J by 2 bases; unmatched bases: 10.

This chain connects TRBV4-1 to TRBJ1-1, with 9 bases aligning to TRBD1. Germline CDR1 MGHRA, CDR2 YSYEKL. With 4 bases clipped from V and 0 bases from J, the junction kept 6 bases outside the gene matches. This CDR3 is 16 amino acids long. The chain's CDR3 is CASSLGQGLLNTEAFF. CDR3 coding DNA: TGCGCCAGCAGCCTAGGACAGGGGCTCTTGAACACTGAAGCTTTCTTT.

The rearrangement links TRBV5-4 to TRBJ2-2, with a possible D match to TRBD1 (6 bases). Per germline, CDR1 SGHNT and CDR2 YYREEE (reference sequence). The CDR3 runs 16 residues. Trimming removed 2 bases at V and 2 bases at J, with 13 bases between. CDR3 sequence reads: CASSFGRGLNTGELFF. The CDR3 DNA follows: TGTGCCAGCAGCTTTGGCAGGGGATTAAACACCGGGGAGCTGTTTTTT.

This chain links TRBV28 with TRBJ1-1; D is ambiguous. Germline-derived CDR1 and CDR2 are MDHEN and SYDVKM. The CDR3 covers 12 residues. Between the trimmed V and J ends, which lost 6 bases and 1 base, there was a span of 6 bases. Here the CDR3 reads CASRSQNTEAFF. CDR3 sequence (DNA): TGTGCCAGCAGATCACAGAACACTGAAGCTTTCTTT.